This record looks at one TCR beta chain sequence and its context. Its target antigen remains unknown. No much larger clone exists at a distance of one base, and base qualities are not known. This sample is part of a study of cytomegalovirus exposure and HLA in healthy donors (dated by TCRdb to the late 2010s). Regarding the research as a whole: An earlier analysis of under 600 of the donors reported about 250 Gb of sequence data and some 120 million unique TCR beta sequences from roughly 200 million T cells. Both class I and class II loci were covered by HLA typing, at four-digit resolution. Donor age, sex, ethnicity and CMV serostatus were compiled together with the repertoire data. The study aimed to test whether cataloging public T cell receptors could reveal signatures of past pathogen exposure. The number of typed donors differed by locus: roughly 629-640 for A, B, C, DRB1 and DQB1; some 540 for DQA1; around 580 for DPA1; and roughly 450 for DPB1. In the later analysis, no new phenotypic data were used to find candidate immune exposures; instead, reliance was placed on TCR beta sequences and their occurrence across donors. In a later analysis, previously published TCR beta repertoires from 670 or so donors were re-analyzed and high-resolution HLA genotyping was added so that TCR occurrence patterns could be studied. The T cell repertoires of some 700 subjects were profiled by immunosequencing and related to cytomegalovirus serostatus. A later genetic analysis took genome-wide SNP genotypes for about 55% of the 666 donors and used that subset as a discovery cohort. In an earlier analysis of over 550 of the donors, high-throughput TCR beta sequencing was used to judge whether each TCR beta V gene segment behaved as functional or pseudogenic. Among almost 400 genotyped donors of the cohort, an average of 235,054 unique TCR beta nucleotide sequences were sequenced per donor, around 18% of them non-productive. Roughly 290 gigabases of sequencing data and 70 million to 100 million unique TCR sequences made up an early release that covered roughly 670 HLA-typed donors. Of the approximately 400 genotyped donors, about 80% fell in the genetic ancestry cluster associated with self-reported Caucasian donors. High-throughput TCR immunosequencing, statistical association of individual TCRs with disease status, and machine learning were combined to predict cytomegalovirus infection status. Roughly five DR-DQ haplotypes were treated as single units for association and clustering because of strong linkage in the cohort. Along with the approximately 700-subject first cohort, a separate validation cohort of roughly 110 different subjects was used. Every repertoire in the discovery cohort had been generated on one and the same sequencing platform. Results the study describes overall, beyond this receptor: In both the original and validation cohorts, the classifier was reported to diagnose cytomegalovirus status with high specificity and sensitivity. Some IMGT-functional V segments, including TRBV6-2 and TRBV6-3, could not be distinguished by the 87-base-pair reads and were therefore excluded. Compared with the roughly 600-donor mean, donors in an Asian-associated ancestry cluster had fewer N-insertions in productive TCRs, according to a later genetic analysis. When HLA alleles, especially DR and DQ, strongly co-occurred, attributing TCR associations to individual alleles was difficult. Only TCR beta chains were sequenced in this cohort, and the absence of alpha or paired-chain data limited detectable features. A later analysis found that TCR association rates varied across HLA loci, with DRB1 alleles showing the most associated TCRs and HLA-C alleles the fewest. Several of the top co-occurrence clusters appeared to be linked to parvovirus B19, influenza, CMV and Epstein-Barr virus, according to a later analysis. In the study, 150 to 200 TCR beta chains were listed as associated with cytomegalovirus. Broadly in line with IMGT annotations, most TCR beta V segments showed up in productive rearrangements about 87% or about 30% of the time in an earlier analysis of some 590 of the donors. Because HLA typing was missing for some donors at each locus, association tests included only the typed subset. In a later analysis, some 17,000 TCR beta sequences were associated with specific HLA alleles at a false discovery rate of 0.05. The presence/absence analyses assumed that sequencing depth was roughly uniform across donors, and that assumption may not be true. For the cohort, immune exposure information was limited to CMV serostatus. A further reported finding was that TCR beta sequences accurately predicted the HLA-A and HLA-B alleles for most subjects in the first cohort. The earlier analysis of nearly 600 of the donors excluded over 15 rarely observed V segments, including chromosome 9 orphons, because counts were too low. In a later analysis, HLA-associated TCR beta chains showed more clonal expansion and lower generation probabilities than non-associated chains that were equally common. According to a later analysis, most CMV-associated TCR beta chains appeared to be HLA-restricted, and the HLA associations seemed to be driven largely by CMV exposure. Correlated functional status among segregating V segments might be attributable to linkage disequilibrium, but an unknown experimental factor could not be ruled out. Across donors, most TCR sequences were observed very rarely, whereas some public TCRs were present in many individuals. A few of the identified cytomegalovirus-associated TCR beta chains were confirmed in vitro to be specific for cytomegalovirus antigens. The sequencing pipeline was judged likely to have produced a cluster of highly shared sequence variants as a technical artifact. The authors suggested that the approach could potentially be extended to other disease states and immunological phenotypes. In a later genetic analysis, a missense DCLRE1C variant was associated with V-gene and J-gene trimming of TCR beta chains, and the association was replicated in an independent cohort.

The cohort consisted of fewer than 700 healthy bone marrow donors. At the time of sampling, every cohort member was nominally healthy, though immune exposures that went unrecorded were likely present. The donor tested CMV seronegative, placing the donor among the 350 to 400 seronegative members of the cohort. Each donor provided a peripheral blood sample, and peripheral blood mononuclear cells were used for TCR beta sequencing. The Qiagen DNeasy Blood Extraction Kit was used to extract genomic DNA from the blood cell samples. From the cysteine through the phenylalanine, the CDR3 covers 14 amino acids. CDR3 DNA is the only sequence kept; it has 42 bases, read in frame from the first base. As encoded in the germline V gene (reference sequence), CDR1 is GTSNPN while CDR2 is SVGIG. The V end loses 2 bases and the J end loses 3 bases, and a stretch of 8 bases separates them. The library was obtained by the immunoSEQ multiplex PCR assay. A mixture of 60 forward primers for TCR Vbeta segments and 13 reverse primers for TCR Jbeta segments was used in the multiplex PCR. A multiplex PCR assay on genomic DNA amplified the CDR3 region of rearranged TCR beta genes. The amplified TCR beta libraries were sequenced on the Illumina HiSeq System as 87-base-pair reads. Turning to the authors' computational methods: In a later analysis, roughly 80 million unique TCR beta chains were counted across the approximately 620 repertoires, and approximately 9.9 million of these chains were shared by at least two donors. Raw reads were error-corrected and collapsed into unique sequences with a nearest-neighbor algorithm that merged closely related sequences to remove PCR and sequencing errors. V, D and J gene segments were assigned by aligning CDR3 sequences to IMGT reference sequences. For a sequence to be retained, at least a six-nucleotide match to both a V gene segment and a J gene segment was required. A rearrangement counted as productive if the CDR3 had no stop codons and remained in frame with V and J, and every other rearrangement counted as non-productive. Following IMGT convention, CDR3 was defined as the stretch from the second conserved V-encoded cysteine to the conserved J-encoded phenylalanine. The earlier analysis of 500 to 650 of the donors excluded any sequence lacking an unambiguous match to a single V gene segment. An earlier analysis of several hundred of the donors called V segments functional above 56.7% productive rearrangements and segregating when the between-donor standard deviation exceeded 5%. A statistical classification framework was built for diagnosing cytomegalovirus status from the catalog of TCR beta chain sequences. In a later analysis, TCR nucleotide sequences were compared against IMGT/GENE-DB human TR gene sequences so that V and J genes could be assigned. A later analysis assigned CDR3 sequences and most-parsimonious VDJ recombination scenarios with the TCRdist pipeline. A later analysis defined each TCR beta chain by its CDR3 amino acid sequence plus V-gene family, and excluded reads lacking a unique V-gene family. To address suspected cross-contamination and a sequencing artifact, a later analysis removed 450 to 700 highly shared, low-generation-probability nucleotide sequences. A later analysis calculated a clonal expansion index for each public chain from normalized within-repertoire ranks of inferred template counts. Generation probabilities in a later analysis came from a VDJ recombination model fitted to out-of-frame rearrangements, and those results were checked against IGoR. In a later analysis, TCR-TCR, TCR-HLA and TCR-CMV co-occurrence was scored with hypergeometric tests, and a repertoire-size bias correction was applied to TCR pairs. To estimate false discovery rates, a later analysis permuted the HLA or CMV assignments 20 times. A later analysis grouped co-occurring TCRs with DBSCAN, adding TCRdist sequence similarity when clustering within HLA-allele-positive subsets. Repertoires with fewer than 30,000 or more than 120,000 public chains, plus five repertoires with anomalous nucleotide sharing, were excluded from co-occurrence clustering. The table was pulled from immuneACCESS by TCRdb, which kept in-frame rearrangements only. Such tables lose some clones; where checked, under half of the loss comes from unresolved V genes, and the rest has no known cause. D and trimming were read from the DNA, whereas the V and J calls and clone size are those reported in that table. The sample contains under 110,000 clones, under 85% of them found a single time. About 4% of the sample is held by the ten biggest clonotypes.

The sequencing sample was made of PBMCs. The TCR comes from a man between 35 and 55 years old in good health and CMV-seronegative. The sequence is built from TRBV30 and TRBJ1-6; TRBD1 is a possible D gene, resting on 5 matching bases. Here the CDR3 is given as CAWSQGNYNSPLHF. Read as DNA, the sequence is TGTGCCTGGAGTCAGGGAAACTATAATTCACCCCTCCACTTT.